This T cell receptor (beta chain) was identified during a study of cytomegalovirus exposure and HLA in healthy donors. The study, taken as a whole, reports: In presence/absence analyses, roughly uniform sequencing depth across donors was assumed.

PCR was performed using 60 Vbeta and 13 Jbeta primers. Repertoires were generated with immunoSEQ multiplex PCR, while TCRdb's copy carries only in-frame clones and drops some. This sample has about 160,000 clones, with roughly 82% found just once. Concerning this clone: The antigen is undetermined.

CDR3 length: 14 amino acids. Germline trimming cut 0 bases from V and 6 bases from J; bases unmatched to any gene: 6. Germline V lookup: CDR1 SGHRS, CDR2 YFSETQ. This TCR was recovered from a woman in her forties or fifties in good health and CMV-seropositive. J is TRBJ2-7 and V is TRBV5-1; 7 bases are a match to TRBD2. What was sequenced was PBMCs. This chain's CDR3 is CASSLELARTEQYF. The CDR3 nucleotides read TGCGCCAGCAGCTTGGAACTAGCGCGGACCGAGCAGTACTTC.